This T cell receptor beta chain appears in the sequencing data of a study of beta chain features in type 1 diabetes. Findings and caveats of the study: The question of HLA type influencing TCRB rearrangement was one that remained unresolved here. More deletions and fewer insertions at VDJ junctions were seen in type 1 diabetes patients. A possible short-template PCR bias applies equally to patients and controls.

Note on this clone: Its specificity is not known.

Expressed TCRB transcripts were sequenced because the entire RNA isolate underwent reverse transcription. Method: immunoSEQ multiplex PCR; TCRdb's copy keeps in-frame clones and lacks some. The table includes hundreds of thousands of clones, about 12% detected once. V lost 5 bases and J lost 5; bases outside the gene matches: 18. The CDR3 is made up of 18 amino acids. The germline V gene has CDR1 MDHEN and CDR2 SYDVKM. Sequenced material: naive CD4+ T cells from blood. The receptor was isolated from a man aged 18 to 35 in good health. V gene TRBV28 combines with J gene TRBJ2-5; 9 nucleotides match TRBD1. The CDR3 coding sequence is TGTGCCAGCAGTCCGCACCGCACCGGGACAGGGACCCCGGAGACCCAGTACTTC. Encoded protein: CASSPHRTGTGTPETQYF.